Given below is one T cell receptor (beta chain) in context. This receptor's antigen is unknown. No much larger clonotype is one base removed from it; base qualities were not supplied. This record belongs to a study of blood T cells in healthy people across ages (dated by TCRdb to the mid-2010s). General notes on the study: In model experiments, roughly one uniquely barcoded TCR beta cDNA molecule per two T cells was captured by template switching. To track age-related changes in TCR beta repertoire diversity, the study relied on deep sequencing normalized with unique cDNA molecular identifiers. Four age groups were formed from the donors: young (average approximately 15 years), middle-aged (approximately 39), aged (around 62) and long-lived (around 82). To avoid experimental bias, donors of different ages were randomly spread across the sequencing lanes. For two donors (one aged 18 to 30 and one aged 80 or older), the study analyzed two additional independent replicas of 1 million unique cDNA reads from the same blood draw. Broader findings and caveats from the paper: Because the CMV infection status of the donors was unknown, age-related changes in expanded clonotypes may potentially have been confounded. Estimates of total diversity based on one million sequenced T cells were considered lower bounds and underestimates. Observed TCR beta diversity correlated strongly with the percentage of naive T cells measured by flow cytometry. The long-lived group showed more naive CD4+ T cells, fewer expanded clones and increased TCR diversity than the aged group, suggesting age selection. Because profiling used bulk unsorted PBMCs, naive and antigen-experienced compartments could not be compared conclusively. Observed TCR beta diversity per million T cells fell roughly linearly with age, and a significant reduction was already apparent by age around 40.

The CDR3 starts with the cysteine, ends with the phenylalanine, and has 16 residues. Solely the CDR3 DNA is kept, with 48 bases framed from the first base. Trimmed from V: 4 bases; trimmed from J: 5 bases; junction bases lacking a gene match: 13. Systemically healthy Caucasian individuals from Russia, 39 in total and aged about 6 to 90 years, were included as donors. Each donor gave about 11 milliliters of peripheral blood, drawn into EDTA-treated Vacutainer tubes. Ficoll-Paque density-gradient centrifugation was used to isolate PBMCs, with at least 6.5 million per sample. Total RNA, at least 5 micrograms per sample, was extracted from PBMCs with Trizol reagent. For every donor, an aliquot of PBMCs went through flow cytometry to measure the percentages of naive CD45RAhigh/CD27high T cells. Library preparation was by 5' RACE. This sample was sequenced with an Illumina HiSeq 2500. A second PCR of about 7 to 12 cycles was run with a J-beta primer mix and a sample-barcoded 5' primer. A unique molecular identifier was introduced onto each TCR beta cDNA molecule by a template-switch 5' adaptor carrying 12 random nucleotides. Each sample yielded at least 3 million CDR3-containing paired-end reads. All of the RNA was converted into first-strand cDNA using the Mint cDNA synthesis kit, with a TRBC-specific oligonucleotide serving as the primer. After uracil-DNA glycosylase treatment, a first 18-cycle PCR used universal primers M1SS and BC2_uni_R on all cDNA. The source study handled its data this way. Normalization of each sample was performed by random selection of 1 million high-quality reads, each carrying a distinct molecular identifier. Instead of being binned into consensus sequences, reads that shared molecular identifiers were thrown out. MiTCR, run with a Q25 quality threshold and the strictest error-elimination algorithm, handled CDR3 identification, clonotype clustering and error correction. Lower-bound total TCR beta diversity was estimated with a nonparametric unseen species model using Euler transformation. TCRdb's own reprocessing of the public reads used fastp at Q25 and MiXCR and kept productive beta chains. Rows merge per CDR3 protein into single entries with the most common DNA and genes. The V and J calls, along with clone size, are taken from TCRdb and not from the paper's own processing. The table for this sample lists about 730,000 distinct CDR3 sequences; roughly 47% of them were counted only once. Jointly, the top ten make up 20% to 25% of the sample.

Sequenced material: blood. This receptor was identified in a woman aged 55-75 years in good health. The sequence joins TRBV23-1 to TRBJ2-7, and 8 junction bases match TRBD2. TRBV23-1 is given ORF status, its function remaining uncertain. The DNA reads as follows: TGCGCCAGCAGTCCGGCCGGAGGCGGGAGGATCCACGAGCAGTACTTC. Its translation reads: CASSPAGGGRIHEQYF.